This entry lists 18 T cell receptor beta chains sequenced from one sample in a study of blood T cell repertoires in COVID-19. TCRdb's copy holds only in-frame clones and misses some; the assay was immunoSEQ multiplex PCR. This sample carries 200,000 to 250,000 clones, roughly 80% of them seen once, and the ten largest clones take about 5.1%. Sequencing input: peripheral blood. Receptors originate from a woman aged 55-69 years who had recovered from COVID-19.

This rearrangement joins TRBV20-1 to TRBJ1-2, with D possibly matching TRBD1 (5 bases). CDR3 size: 14 residues. Germline V gene data show CDR1 as DFQATT and CDR2 as SNEGSKA (reference sequence). Trimming took 3 bases from V and 4 from J, leaving 15 bases between them. CDR3 sequence reads: CSASGAGGGYGYTF. CDR3 nucleotide sequence: TGCAGTGCTAGTGGCGCCGGGGGAGGCTATGGCTACACCTTC.

V and J are TRBV18 and TRBJ2-7, with 8 nucleotides matching TRBD1. Losses at the gene ends were 5 bases for V and 7 bases for J; bases not matched to a gene: 13. The CDR3 covers 15 residues. CDR1 is KGHSH, CDR2 LQKENI, per germline. The CDR3 loop is CASSRRTGLESEQYF. The CDR3 DNA is TGTGCCAGCTCAAGAAGGACAGGGTTGGAATCTGAGCAGTACTTC. The variable domain in full, with the rest retrieved from reference TRBV18 and TRBJ2-7, is NAGVMQNPRHLVRRRGQEARLRCSPMKGHSHVYWYRQLPEEGLKFMVYLQKENIIDESGMPKERFSAEFPKEGPSILRIQQVVRGDSAAYFCASSRRTGLESEQYFGPGTRLTVT.

The V gene is TRBV2, the J gene TRBJ2-7; 10 nucleotides line up with TRBD1. This CDR3 has 13 amino acids. The germline CDR1 and CDR2 sequences are SNHLY and FYNNEI. V dropped 5 bases and J dropped 6; count of bases not matched to a gene: 4. The CDR3 nucleotides read TGTGCCAGCAGTCCCGGACAGGGGGGCGAGCAGTACTTC. It is translated as CASSPGQGGEQYF.

V and J are TRBV19 and TRBJ2-7; D gene ambiguous. Germline assignment: CDR1 LNHDA and CDR2 SQIVND (reference sequence). There are 13 residues in the CDR3. V lost 7 bases and J lost 1, with 11 bases in between. CDR3: CASTPPRSYEQYF. The CDR3 nucleotides read TGTGCCAGTACCCCCCCGCGGTCCTACGAGCAGTACTTC.

J is TRBJ2-2 and V is TRBV7-9; TRBD1 agrees at 9 bases. The CDR3 consists of 16 residues. V gave up 4 bases and J gave up 1 base; unmatched junction bases: 4. The germline V gene encodes CDR1 SEHNR and CDR2 FQNEAQ (reference sequence). For the CDR3, the DNA is TGTGCCAGCAGCTCGCTGGGACAGGGGAACACCGGGGAGCTGTTTTTT. It yields the protein CASSSLGQGNTGELFF.

The chain links TRBV6-5 to TRBJ1-1; D is uncertain. Germline V gene lookup returns CDR1 MNHEY and CDR2 SVGAGI. This CDR3 has 14 residues. V shed 6 bases and J shed 4 bases, with 15 bases lying between them. The CDR3 DNA follows: TGTGCCAGCAGGCCAAGGGTGGGGAGCACTGAAGCTTTCTTT. This translates into CASRPRVGSTEAFF.

This chain joins TRBV7-2 and TRBJ1-4, with D tentatively TRBD1 (6 bases). Germline-derived CDR1 and CDR2 are SGHTA and FQGNSA. The ends were cut back, 5 bases at V and 1 base at J, with 17 bases in the middle. This CDR3 spans 17 amino acids. DNA of the CDR3: TGTGCCAGCAGCCCCACGTACTCACAGGGAACTAATGAAAAACTGTTTTTT. As protein: CASSPTYSQGTNEKLFF.

This chain links TRBV6-5 with TRBJ1-1; 7 nucleotides line up with TRBD1. The germline gives CDR1 MNHEY, CDR2 SVGAGI. V dropped 2 bases and J dropped 6; count of bases not matched to a gene: 9. This CDR3 has 15 amino acids. CDR3 sequence reads: CASSYDRQGRAEAFF. CDR3 DNA sequence: TGTGCCAGCAGTTACGACCGACAGGGAAGGGCTGAAGCTTTCTTT.

This chain joins TRBV2 and TRBJ1-2; the match to TRBD1 covers 11 bases. V shed 6 bases and J 7 bases; nucleotides not matched to a gene: 7. The CDR3 has 14 residues. Looked up from germline, CDR1 is SNHLY and CDR2 is FYNNEI. The CDR3, as DNA: TGTGCCAGCAGGGAGGGACAGGGGGTGTTTGGCTACACCTTC. Translated: CASREGQGVFGYTF.

This sequence joins TRBV7-2 and TRBJ2-3, with 12 bases fitting TRBD2. Trimming removed 3 bases from V and 1 base from J; junction bases left unmatched: 2. The CDR3 loop spans 16 amino acids. Germline-derived CDR1 and CDR2 are SGHTA and FQGNSA. The CDR3 DNA sequence: TGTGCCAGCAGCTTTGGACTAGCGGGGCGCACAGATACGCAGTATTTT. Translation: CASSFGLAGRTDTQYF.

This clone was recorded only once. The gene calls are TRBV19 and TRBJ2-2; 13 bases match TRBD2. Trimming at V came to 8 bases and at J to 4 bases, leaving 4 bases not matched to a gene. CDR1 LNHDA and CDR2 SQIVND come from the germline V gene (reference sequence). The CDR3 loop spans 15 amino acids. Here the CDR3 DNA reads TGTGCCAGTGCCCGACTAGCGGGGGGCACCGGGGAGCTGTTTTTT. This gives the protein CASARLAGGTGELFF.

The chain uses TRBV27 and TRBJ2-3, with D perhaps TRBD2 (7 bases). Germline-derived CDR1 and CDR2 are MNHEY and SMNVEV (reference sequence). The CDR3 is made up of 15 amino acids. V was clipped by 3 bases and J by 4 bases, with 14 bases between them. The CDR3 sequence: CASSFGGAGADTQYF. CDR3 sequence (DNA): TGTGCCAGCAGTTTTGGGGGGGCCGGCGCAGATACGCAGTATTTT.

J is TRBJ1-1 and V is TRBV3-1 (or the pseudogene TRBV3-2); tentatively, D is TRBD1 (6 bases). Trimming took 1 base from V and 10 from J, leaving 7 bases between them. The CDR3 contains 11 residues. Looked up from germline, CDR1 is LGHDT and CDR2 is YNNKEL (reference sequence). The CDR3 is CASSQGGGAFF. The CDR3, as DNA: TGTGCCAGCAGCCAAGGAGGGGGAGCTTTCTTT.

DNA for the CDR3: TGTGCCAGCAGCTCAGAGGCTAGCGGGGGGTATGAGCAGTACTTC. Protein product: CASSSEASGGYEQYF. This chain connects TRBV9 to TRBJ2-7; 11 bases agree with TRBD2. Germline values: CDR1 SGDLS, CDR2 YYNGEE. The CDR3 is made up of 15 amino acids. The ends lost 4 bases at V and 7 bases at J; junction bases unmatched: 10.

V usage is TRBV7-3 and J usage is TRBJ1-2; a weak D match, TRBD1 (6 bases). V was clipped by 5 bases and J by 2 bases, with 9 bases between them. CDR1 and CDR2 from the germline V gene are SGHTA and FQGTGA. This CDR3 spans 13 amino acids. As DNA, the CDR3 is TGTGCCAGCAGCCACGACAGGAACTATGGCTACACCTTC. Amino acids: CASSHDRNYGYTF.

This rearrangement joins TRBV4-3 to TRBJ2-4, with unresolved D. V lost 5 bases and J 4 bases, leaving 9 bases between the germline ends. CDR3 length: 13 residues. The V gene's germline CDR1 is LGHNA and CDR2 YSLEER. CDR3 loop: CASSFNRKNIQYF. The CDR3 bases are TGCGCCAGCAGCTTTAACAGAAAAAACATTCAGTACTTC.

The gene calls are TRBV11-2 and TRBJ2-2; D gene unclear. CDR1 is SGHAT, CDR2 FQNNGV, per germline. The CDR3 has 16 residues. V was shortened by 1 base and J by 5 bases, with 14 bases between the two germline ends. The CDR3 DNA is TGTGCCAGCAGCTTAGTCCGAGCCCTCGGGACCGGGGAGCTGTTTTTT. Encoded protein: CASSLVRALGTGELFF.

The genes are TRBV12-3 or TRBV12-4 and TRBJ2-1, with 8 nucleotides matching TRBD1. V shed 6 bases, J shed 10 bases, and the junction held 5 bases outside the gene matches. This CDR3 comprises 12 residues. CDR3 region: CASSKTGEEQFF. The DNA of the CDR3 is TGTGCCAGCAGCAAGACAGGGGAGGAGCAGTTCTTC.